Detailed here is one T cell receptor beta chain. Its antigen is currently unknown. The CDR3 is made up of 12 amino acids. Trimming left V 3 bases short and J 6 bases short, with 5 bases between. Looked up from germline, CDR1 is KGHDR and CDR2 is SFDVKD. Libraries were prepared by immunoSEQ multiplex PCR; TCRdb keeps only in-frame clonotypes and omits some of them. The sample includes about 68,000 clones, roughly 80% of them seen just once. This sample is drawn from a study of vaccination effects on CD4 cells after COVID-19. Turning to the study itself: Each person got two doses of an mRNA SARS-CoV-2 vaccine, BNT162b2 or mRNA-1273. Findings of the study overall: Substantial clonal contraction characterized both infection- and vaccine-induced clones late after vaccination.

Before any sequencing was done, the ViraFEST assay used viral peptide pools to expand antigen-specific CD4+ T cells. At the end of 9 to 11 days of culture, CD4+ T cells were isolated. Vaccine recipients, nucleocapsid antibody negative, had no prior SARS-CoV-2 infection. The sequence came from a human donor who received a COVID-19 vaccine. V gene TRBV24-1 combines with J gene TRBJ1-5; no reliable D call. Sequencing used CD4+ T cells from PBMCs cultured with SARS-CoV-2 spike peptides, obtained before COVID-19 vaccination. The CDR3 DNA sequence: TGTGCCACCAGTGATGGCGTTCAGCCCCAGCATTTT. This encodes CATSDGVQPQHF.